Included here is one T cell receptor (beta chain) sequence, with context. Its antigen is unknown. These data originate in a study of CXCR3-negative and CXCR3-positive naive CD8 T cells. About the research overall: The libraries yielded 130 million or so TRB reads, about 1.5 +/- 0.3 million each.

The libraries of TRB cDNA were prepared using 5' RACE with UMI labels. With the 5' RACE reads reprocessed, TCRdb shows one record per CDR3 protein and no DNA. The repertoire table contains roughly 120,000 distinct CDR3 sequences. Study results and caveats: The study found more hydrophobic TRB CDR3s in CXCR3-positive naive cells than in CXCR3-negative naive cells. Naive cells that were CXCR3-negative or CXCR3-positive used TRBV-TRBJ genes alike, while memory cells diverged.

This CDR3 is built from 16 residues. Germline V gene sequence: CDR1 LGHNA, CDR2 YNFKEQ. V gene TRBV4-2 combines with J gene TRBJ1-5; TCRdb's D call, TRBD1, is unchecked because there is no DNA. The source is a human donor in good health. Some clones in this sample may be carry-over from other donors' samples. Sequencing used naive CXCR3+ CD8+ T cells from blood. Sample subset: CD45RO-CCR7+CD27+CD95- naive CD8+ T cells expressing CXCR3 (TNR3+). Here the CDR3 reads CASSPNPGGANQPQHF.